These 14 T cell receptor beta chains came from one sample sequenced in a study of blood T cells in healthy people across ages. Using a J-beta primer mix together with a sample-barcoded 5' primer, a second PCR was run for roughly 6 to 12 cycles. TCRdb re-analysed the 5' RACE reads in MiXCR, keeping a single row per CDR3 protein. The table records more than 800,000 distinct CDR3 sequences, around 30% of them present only once. The sample taken for sequencing was blood. These receptors were obtained from a woman older than 75 in good health.

This clonotype occurred many times. The CDR3 nucleotides are TGTGCCAGGGAGGGTATAAGACAGGGGAGGTGGGATACGCAGTATTTT. Translation gives CAREGIRQGRWDTQYF. The genes are TRBV6-6 and TRBJ2-3, with 8 positions matching TRBD1. CDR1 is MNHNY and CDR2 is SVGAGI in the germline V gene (reference sequence). The trim removed 9 bases at V and 6 bases at J, leaving 17 bases unmatched. This CDR3 spans 16 amino acids.

This clonotype was counted many times. The chain links TRBV7-9 to TRBJ2-7; D not resolved. The germline CDR1 and CDR2 sequences are SEHNR and FQNEAQ (reference sequence). The V end lost 3 bases, the J end lost 3 bases, and 6 bases lay between the germline ends. The CDR3 has 12 residues. CDR3 DNA sequence: TGTGCCAGCAGCTTTGCTGTCTACGAGCAGTACTTC. Protein product: CASSFAVYEQYF.

This chain joins TRBV5-1 and TRBJ1-1, with no clear D. This CDR3 comprises 13 residues. Germline CDR1 reads SGHRS; CDR2 reads YFSETQ. The ends were cut back, 3 bases at V and 4 bases at J, with 10 bases in the middle. CDR3 bases: TGCGCCAGCAGCTCTCAAACGGGCACTGAAGCTTTCTTT. Amino acid sequence: CASSSQTGTEAFF.

This clonotype was observed a few times. This chain joins TRBV2 and TRBJ2-3, with D tentatively TRBD1 (6 bases). Germline lookup yields CDR1 SNHLY and CDR2 FYNNEI. The CDR3 extends over 15 amino acids. V lost 8 bases and J 3 bases, leaving 18 bases between the germline ends. Here the CDR3 DNA reads TGTGCCAGCCGGGGAAACAGGGCTTTTACAGATACGCAGTATTTT. Encoded protein: CASRGNRAFTDTQYF.

V is TRBV6-2 or TRBV6-3 and J is TRBJ1-5; no definite D call. Trimming pared 0 bases from V and 0 bases from J, leaving 9 bases between. The V gene's germline CDR1 is MNHEY and CDR2 SVGEGT. This CDR3 contains 16 residues. CDR3 bases: TGTGCCAGCAGTTACTCGCGGCGGACTAGCAATCAGCCCCAGCATTTT. Its translation: CASSYSRRTSNQPQHF.

V is TRBV5-5 and J is TRBJ2-3; D call uncertain. Germline lookup yields CDR1 SGHKS and CDR2 YYEKEE (reference sequence). The germline V and J ends were trimmed by 0 bases and 2 bases, with 19 bases remaining between them. The CDR3 consists of 18 residues. This CDR3 reads CASSLAGSQHTPTDTQYF. The CDR3, as DNA: TGTGCCAGCAGCTTGGCCGGAAGCCAGCATACACCCACAGATACGCAGTATTTT.

This clonotype was seen more than once but under ten times. The CDR3 here is CASSSTSGGARFSDTQYF. For the CDR3, the DNA is TGTGCCAGCAGCTCAACTAGCGGGGGGGCTCGGTTCTCAGATACGCAGTATTTT. This chain joins TRBV28 and TRBJ2-3, with 13 positions matching TRBD2. This CDR3 has 18 residues. V dropped 6 bases and J dropped 4; count of bases not matched to a gene: 13. Germline V gene data show CDR1 as MDHEN and CDR2 as SYDVKM.

This clonotype appeared many times. The chain employs TRBV7-6 and TRBJ2-1; possibly TRBD2 for D (7 bases). CDR3 size: 16 residues. V was clipped by 1 base and J by 3 bases, with 13 bases between them. Germline CDR1 reads SGHVS; CDR2 reads FNYEAQ. The CDR3 DNA sequence: TGTGCCAGCAGCTTAGAGGCGGGGGCCCGCTACAATGAGCAGTTCTTC. Amino acid sequence: CASSLEAGARYNEQFF. Supplemented by reference TRBV7-6 and TRBJ2-1, the full variable domain reads GAGVSQSPRYKVTKRGQDVALRCDPISGHVSLYWYRQALGQGPEFLTYFNYEAQQDKSGLPNDRFSAERPEGSISTLTIQRTEQRDSAMYRCASSLEAGARYNEQFFGPGTRLTVL.

This clonotype was recorded at least ten times. The chain combines TRBV7-2 with TRBJ2-5, with TRBD1 as a possible D gene (5 bases). V was shortened by 6 bases and J by 4 bases, with 21 bases between the two germline ends. The CDR3 has 16 amino acids. The germline V gene encodes CDR1 SGHTA and CDR2 FQGNSA. CDR3 amino acids: CASSKKRGRLGETQYF. In DNA, the CDR3 is TGTGCCAGCAGTAAGAAAAGGGGAAGACTGGGAGAGACCCAGTACTTC.

Remarks on this clonotype: The junction departs from the called germline gene at one end, perhaps through a read error. This CDR3 is CASSLHVPPPHF. DNA of the CDR3: TGTGCCAGCAGCCTTCACGTCCCACCCCCCCACTTT. The rearrangement joins TRBV7-2 to TRBJ1-6; D remains unclear. CDR3 length: 12 amino acids. Per the germline V gene, CDR1 is SGHTA and CDR2 is FQGNSA.

This clonotype showed up many times. The chain has TRBV7-2 and TRBJ2-1; D is uncertain. CDR1 and CDR2 (germline): SGHTA, FQGNSA. The CDR3 is 13 amino acids. V lost 4 bases and J lost 7, with 11 bases in between. CDR3 DNA sequence: TGTGCCAGCAGCTCCCTTTACGGGAATGAGCAGTTCTTC. Translated, it gives CASSSLYGNEQFF.

This clonotype was counted many times. This chain uses TRBV4-2 with TRBJ2-3, with D possibly TRBD2 on 6 matching bases. V lost 0 bases and J lost 2, with 9 bases in between. Germline V gene lookup returns CDR1 LGHNA and CDR2 YNFKEQ. The CDR3 is made up of 15 amino acids. Here the CDR3 DNA reads TGTGCCAGCAGCCAAGACGCTAGCGACACAGATACGCAGTATTTT. Translating gives CASSQDASDTDTQYF.

This clonotype was recorded many times. V gene TRBV2 combines with J gene TRBJ2-1; D tentatively reads TRBD1 or TRBD2 (6 bases each). This CDR3 spans 14 amino acids. Per the germline V gene, CDR1 is SNHLY and CDR2 is FYNNEI. Trimming cost V 7 bases and J 2 bases, with 12 bases left between them. The CDR3 reads CASTWGATYNEQFF. The CDR3 nucleotides are TGTGCCAGCACATGGGGGGCTACCTACAATGAGCAGTTCTTC.

J is TRBJ2-3 and V is TRBV7-2; no firm D call. The CDR3 loop spans 16 amino acids. V lost 2 bases and J lost 1, with 13 bases in between. Germline V CDR1 and CDR2: SGHTA, FQGNSA. CDR3 nucleotides: TGTGCCAGCAGCTTAATGGGGTTGGTCGGCACAGATACGCAGTATTTT. Amino acid sequence: CASSLMGLVGTDTQYF.